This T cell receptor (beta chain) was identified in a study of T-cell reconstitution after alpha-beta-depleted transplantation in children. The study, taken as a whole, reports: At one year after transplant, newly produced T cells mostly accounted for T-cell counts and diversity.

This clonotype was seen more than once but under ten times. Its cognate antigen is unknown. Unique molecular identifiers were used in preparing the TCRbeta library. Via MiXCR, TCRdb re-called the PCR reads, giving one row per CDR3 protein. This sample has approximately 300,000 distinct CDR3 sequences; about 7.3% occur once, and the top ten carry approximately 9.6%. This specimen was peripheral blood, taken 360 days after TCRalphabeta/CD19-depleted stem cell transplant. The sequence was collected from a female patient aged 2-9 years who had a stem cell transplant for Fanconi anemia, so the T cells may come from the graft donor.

This CDR3 reads CAWSEWAGGSYNEQFF. In DNA form, the CDR3 reads TGTGCCTGGAGTGAGTGGGCGGGAGGGAGTTACAATGAGCAGTTCTTC. This chain uses TRBV30 with TRBJ2-1, with 9 positions matching TRBD2. There are 16 residues in the CDR3. V was pared by 1 base and J by 4 bases, with 8 bases of the junction left unmatched. The V gene's germline CDR1 is GTSNPN and CDR2 SVGIG (reference sequence). Supplemented by reference TRBV30 and TRBJ2-1, the full variable domain reads SQTIHQWPATLVQPVGSPLSLECTVEGTSNPNLYWYRQAAGRGLQLLFYSVGIGQISSEVPQNLSASRPQDRQFILSSKKLLLSDSGFYLCAWSEWAGGSYNEQFFGPGTRLTVL.